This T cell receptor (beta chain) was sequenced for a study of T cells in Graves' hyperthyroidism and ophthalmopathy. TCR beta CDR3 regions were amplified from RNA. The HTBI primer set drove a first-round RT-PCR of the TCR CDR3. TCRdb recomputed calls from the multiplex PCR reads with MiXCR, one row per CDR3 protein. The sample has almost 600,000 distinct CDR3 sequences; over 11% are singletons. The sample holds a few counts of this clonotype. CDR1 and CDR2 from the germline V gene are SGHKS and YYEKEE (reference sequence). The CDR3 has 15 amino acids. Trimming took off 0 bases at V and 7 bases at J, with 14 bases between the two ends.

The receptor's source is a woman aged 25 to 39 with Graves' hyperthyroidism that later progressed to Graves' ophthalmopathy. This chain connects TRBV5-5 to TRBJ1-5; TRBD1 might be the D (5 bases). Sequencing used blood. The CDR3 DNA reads TGTGCCAGCAGCTTGGACCGGGACGTCTACCAGCCCCAGCATTTT. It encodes CASSLDRDVYQPQHF.